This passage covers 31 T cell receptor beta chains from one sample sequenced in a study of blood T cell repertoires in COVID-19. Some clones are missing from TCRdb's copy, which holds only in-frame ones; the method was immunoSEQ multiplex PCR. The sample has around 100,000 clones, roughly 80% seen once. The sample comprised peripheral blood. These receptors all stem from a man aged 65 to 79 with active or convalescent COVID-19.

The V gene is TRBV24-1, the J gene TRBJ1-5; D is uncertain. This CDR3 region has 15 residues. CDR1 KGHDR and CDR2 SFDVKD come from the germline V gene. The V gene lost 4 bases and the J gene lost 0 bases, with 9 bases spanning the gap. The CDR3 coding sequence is TGTGCCACCAGTGAGGGCAGACATAGCAATCAGCCCCAGCATTTT. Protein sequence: CATSEGRHSNQPQHF.

CDR3 bases: TGCGCCAGCAGCTTGGACAGGGGCACTGAAGCTTTCTTT. It codes for CASSLDRGTEAFF. This chain uses TRBV5-1 with TRBJ1-1; 7 bases line up with TRBD1. With 0 bases clipped from V and 4 bases from J, the junction kept 0 bases outside the gene matches. CDR1 is SGHRS and CDR2 is YFSETQ in the germline V gene. The CDR3 is 13 amino acids.

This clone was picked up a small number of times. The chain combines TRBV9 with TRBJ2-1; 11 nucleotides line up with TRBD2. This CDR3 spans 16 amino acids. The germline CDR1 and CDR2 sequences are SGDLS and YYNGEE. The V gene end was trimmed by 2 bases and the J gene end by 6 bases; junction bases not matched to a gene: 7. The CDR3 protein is CASSVTLAGGINEQFF. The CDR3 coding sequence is TGTGCCAGCAGCGTGACCCTAGCGGGAGGTATCAATGAGCAGTTCTTC.

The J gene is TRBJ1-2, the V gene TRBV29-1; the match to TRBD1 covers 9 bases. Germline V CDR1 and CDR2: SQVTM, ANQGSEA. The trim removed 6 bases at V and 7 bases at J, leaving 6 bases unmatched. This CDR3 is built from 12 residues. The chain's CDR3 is CSVGRTGVGYTF. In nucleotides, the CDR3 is TGCAGCGTGGGCCGGACAGGGGTTGGCTACACCTTC.

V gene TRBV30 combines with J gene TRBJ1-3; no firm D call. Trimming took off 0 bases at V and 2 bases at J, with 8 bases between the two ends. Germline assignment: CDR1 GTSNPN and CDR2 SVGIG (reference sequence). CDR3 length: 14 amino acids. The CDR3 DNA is TGTGCCTGGAGTGTCGAGGGCCCTGGAAACACCATATATTTT. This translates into CAWSVEGPGNTIYF.

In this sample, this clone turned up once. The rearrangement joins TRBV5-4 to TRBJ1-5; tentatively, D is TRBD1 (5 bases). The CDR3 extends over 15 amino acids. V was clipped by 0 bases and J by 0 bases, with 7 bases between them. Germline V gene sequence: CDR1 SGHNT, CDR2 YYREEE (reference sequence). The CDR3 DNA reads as TGTGCCAGCAGCTTGGGGGGCCTTAGCAATCAGCCCCAGCATTTT. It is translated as CASSLGGLSNQPQHF.

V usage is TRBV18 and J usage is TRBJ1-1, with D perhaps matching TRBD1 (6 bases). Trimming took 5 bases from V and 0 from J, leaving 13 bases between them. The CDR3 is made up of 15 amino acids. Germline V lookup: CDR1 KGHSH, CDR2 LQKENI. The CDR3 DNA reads TGTGCCAGCTCAAGTAGGGGGGGACTGAACACTGAAGCTTTCTTT. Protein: CASSSRGGLNTEAFF.

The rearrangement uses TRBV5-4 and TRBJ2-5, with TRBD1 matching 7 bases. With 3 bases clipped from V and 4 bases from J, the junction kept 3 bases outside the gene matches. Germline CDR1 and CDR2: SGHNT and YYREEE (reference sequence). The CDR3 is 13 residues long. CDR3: CASSWAGGETQYF. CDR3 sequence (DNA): TGTGCCAGCAGCTGGGCAGGGGGAGAGACCCAGTACTTC.

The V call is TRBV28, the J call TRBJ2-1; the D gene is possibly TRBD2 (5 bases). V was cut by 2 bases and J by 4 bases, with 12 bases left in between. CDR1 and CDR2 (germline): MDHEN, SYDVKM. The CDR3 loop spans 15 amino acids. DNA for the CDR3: TGTGCCAGCAGTTTAGTCCCCCGGGGATACAATGAGCAGTTCTTC. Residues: CASSLVPRGYNEQFF. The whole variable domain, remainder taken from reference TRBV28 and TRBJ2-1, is DVKVTQSSRYLVKRTGEKVFLECVQDMDHENMFWYRQDPGLGLRLIYFSYDVKMKEKGDIPEGYSVSREKKERFSLILESASTNQTSMYLCASSLVPRGYNEQFFGPGTRLTVL.

The CDR3 region is CASSRRGRNYEQYF. The CDR3 bases are TGTGCCAGTAGTCGCAGGGGCCGGAACTACGAGCAGTACTTC. The chain couples TRBV19 to TRBJ2-7; D may be TRBD1 (6 bases). The CDR3 has 14 residues. Germline V gives CDR1 LNHDA, CDR2 SQIVND (reference sequence). Trimming pared 5 bases from V and 3 bases from J, leaving 14 bases between. The full variable domain, with the rest looked up from reference TRBV19 and TRBJ2-7, is DGGITQSPKYLFRKEGQNVTLSCEQNLNHDAMYWYRQDPGQGLRLIYYSQIVNDFQKGDIAEGYSVSREKKESFPLTVTSAQKNPTAFYLCASSRRGRNYEQYFGPGTRLTVT.

The CDR3 DNA follows: TGTGCCAGCAGGGATAACAGGGGAGGCGGCTACACCTTC. It codes for CASRDNRGGGYTF. The chain links TRBV12-3 or TRBV12-4 to TRBJ1-2; the match to TRBD1 covers 7 bases. The V segment lost 6 bases and the J segment 8 bases; nucleotides outside the gene matches: 9. This CDR3 contains 13 residues.

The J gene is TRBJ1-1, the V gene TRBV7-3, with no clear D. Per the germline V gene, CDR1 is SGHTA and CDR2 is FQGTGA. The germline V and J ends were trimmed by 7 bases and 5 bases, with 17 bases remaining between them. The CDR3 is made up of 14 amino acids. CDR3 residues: CASKILNTGTEAFF. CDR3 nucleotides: TGTGCCAGCAAAATCCTAAACACGGGGACTGAAGCTTTCTTT.

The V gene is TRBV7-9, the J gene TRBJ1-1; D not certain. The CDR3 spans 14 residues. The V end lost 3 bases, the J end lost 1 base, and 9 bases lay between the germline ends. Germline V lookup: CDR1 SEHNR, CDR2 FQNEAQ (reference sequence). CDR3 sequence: CASSLDGKNTEAFF. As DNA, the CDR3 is TGTGCCAGCAGCTTGGACGGGAAGAACACTGAAGCTTTCTTT.

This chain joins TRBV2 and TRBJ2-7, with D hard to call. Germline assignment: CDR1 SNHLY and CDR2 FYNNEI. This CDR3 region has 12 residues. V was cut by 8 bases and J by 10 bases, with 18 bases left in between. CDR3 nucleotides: TGTGCCAGCCACAATCCTCCTGGCGGACAGTACTTC. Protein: CASHNPPGGQYF.

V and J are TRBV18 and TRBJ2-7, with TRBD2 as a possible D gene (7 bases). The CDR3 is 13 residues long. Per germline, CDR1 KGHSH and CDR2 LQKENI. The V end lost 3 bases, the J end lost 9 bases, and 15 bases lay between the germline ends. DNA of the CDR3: TGTGCCAGCTCACCTCCGGGGGGCGGGTGGCAGTACTTC. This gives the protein CASSPPGGGWQYF. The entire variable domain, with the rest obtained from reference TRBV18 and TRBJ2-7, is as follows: NAGVMQNPRHLVRRRGQEARLRCSPMKGHSHVYWYRQLPEEGLKFMVYLQKENIIDESGMPKERFSAEFPKEGPSILRIQQVVRGDSAAYFCASSPPGGGWQYFGPGTRLTVT.

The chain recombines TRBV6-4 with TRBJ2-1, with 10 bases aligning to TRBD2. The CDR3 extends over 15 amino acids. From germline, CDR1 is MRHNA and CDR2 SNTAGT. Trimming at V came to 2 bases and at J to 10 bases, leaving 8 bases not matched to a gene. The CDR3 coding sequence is TGTGCCAGCAGTGACGCGGTAGCGGGGGGCCGGGAGCAGTTCTTC. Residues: CASSDAVAGGREQFF.

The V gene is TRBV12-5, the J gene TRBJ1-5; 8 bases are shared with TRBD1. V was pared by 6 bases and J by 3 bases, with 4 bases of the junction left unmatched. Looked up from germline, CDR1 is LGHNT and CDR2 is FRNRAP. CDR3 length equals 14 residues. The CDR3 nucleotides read TGTGCTAGTGGCCAGGACAGGGCCAATCAGCCCCAGCATTTT. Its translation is CASGQDRANQPQHF.

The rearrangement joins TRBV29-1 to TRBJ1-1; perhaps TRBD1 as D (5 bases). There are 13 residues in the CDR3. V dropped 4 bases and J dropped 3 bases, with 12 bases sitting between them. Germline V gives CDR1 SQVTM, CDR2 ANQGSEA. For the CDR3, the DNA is TGCAGCGTTGGCCTAGGAGGGGACACTGAAGCTTTCTTT. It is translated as CSVGLGGDTEAFF.

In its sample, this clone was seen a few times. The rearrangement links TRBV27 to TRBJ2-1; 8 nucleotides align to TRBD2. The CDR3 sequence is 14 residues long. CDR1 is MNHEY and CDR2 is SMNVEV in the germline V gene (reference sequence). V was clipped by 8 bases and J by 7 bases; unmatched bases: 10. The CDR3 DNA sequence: TGTGCCAGCTTGGCGGGGGGCGCGTGGAATGAGCAGTTCTTC. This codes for CASLAGGAWNEQFF.

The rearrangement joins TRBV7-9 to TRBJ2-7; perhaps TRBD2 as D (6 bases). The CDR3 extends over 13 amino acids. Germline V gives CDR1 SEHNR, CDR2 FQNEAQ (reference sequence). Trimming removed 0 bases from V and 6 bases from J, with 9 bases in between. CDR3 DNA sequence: TGTGCCAGCAGCTTAGCGAACGGGGGCGAGCAGTACTTC. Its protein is CASSLANGGEQYF.

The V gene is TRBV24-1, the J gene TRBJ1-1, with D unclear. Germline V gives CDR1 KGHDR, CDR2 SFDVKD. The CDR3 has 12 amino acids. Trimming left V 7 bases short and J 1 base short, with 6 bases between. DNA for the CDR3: TGTGCCACCAGAGCACCGAACACTGAAGCTTTCTTT. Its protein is CATRAPNTEAFF.

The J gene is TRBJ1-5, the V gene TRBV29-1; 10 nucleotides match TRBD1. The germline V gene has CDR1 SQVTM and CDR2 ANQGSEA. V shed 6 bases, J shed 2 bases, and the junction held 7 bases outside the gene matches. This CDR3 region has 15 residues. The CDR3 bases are TGCAGCGTCGAGACAGGGGGCATTGGCAATCAGCCCCAGCATTTT. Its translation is CSVETGGIGNQPQHF.

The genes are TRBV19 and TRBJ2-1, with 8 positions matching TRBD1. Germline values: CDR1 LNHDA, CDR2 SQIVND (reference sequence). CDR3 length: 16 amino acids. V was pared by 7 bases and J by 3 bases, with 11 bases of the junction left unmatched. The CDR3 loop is CASTNLGQEYYNEQFF. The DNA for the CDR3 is TGTGCCAGTACCAACCTGGGACAGGAATACTACAATGAGCAGTTCTTC.

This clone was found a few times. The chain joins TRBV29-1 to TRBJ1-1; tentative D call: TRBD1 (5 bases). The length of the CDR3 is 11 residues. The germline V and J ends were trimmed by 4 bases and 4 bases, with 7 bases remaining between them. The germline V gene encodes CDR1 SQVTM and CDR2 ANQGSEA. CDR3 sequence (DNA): TGCAGCGTTGGACAGTCCACTGAAGCTTTCTTT. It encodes CSVGQSTEAFF.

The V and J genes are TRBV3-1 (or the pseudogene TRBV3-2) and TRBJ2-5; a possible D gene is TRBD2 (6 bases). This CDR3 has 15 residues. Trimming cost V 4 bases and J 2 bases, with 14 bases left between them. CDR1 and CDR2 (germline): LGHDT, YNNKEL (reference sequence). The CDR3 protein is CASSPLGAGQETQYF. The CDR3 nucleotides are TGTGCCAGCAGCCCCTTAGGGGCGGGACAAGAGACCCAGTACTTC.

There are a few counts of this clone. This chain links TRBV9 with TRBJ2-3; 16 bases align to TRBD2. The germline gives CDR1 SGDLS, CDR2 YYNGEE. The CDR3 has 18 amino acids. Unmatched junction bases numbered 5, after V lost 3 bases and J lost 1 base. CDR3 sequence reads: CASSAPGTSGRGTDTQYF. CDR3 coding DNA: TGTGCCAGCAGCGCCCCCGGGACTAGCGGGAGGGGCACAGATACGCAGTATTTT. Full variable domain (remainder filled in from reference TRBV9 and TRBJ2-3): DSGVTQTPKHLITATGQRVTLRCSPRSGDLSVYWYQQSLDQGLQFLIQYYNGEERAKGNILERFSAQQFPDLHSELNLSSLELGDSALYFCASSAPGTSGRGTDTQYFGPGTRLTVL.

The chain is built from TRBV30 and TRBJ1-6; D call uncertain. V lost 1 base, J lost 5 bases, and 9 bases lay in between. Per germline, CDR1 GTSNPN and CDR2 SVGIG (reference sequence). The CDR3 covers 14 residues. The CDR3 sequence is CAWSGRLDNSPLHF. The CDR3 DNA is TGTGCCTGGAGTGGTAGACTGGATAATTCACCCCTCCACTTT.

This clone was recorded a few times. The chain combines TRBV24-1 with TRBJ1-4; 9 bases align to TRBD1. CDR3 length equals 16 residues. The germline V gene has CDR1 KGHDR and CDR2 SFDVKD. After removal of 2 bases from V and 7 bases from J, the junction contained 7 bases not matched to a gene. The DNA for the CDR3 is TGTGCCACCAGTGATTCATACAGGGGGCCGGGTGAAAAACTGTTTTTT. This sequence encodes CATSDSYRGPGEKLFF.

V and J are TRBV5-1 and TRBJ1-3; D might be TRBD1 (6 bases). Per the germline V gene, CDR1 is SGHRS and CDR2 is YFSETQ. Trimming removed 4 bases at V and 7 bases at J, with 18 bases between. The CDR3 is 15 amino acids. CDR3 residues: CASSLTGPSSNTIYF. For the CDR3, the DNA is TGCGCCAGCAGCCTGACAGGCCCCTCCAGTAACACCATATATTTT.

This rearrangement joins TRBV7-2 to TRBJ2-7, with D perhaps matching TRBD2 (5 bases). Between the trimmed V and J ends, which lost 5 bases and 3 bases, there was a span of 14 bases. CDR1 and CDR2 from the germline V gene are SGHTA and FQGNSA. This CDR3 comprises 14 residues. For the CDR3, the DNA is TGTGCCAGCAGCCCAGACTACCTCCTCTACGAGCAGTACTTC. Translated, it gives CASSPDYLLYEQYF. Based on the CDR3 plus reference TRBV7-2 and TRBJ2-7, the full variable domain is GAGVSQSPSNKVTEKGKDVELRCDPISGHTALYWYRQSLGQGLEFLIYFQGNSAPDKSGLPSDRFSAERTGGSVSTLTIQRTQQEDSAVYLCASSPDYLLYEQYFGPGTRLTVT.

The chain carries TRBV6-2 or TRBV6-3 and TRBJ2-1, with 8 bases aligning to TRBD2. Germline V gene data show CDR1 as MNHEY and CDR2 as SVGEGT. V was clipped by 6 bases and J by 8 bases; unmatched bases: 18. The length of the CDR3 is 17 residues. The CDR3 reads CASSRRRRGGGFDEQFF. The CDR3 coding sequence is TGTGCCAGCAGCCGAAGGAGGCGGGGCGGGGGGTTCGATGAGCAGTTCTTC.